This is a list of T cell receptor beta chains from one sample in a study of T cells after yellow fever vaccination. TCRdb redid the calling of the 5' RACE reads with MiXCR, one entry per CDR3 protein. The sample has 620,000 or so distinct CDR3 sequences, 17% seen once; the top ten hold roughly 17%. Specimen: PBMCs, collected 4 to 5 days after the first yellow fever vaccination. The receptor source for this set is a young man who received the YFV17D yellow fever vaccine. CDR3s include the opening cysteine and the closing phenylalanine or tryptophan. Each record gives: D gene, V gene, clone size, J gene, CDR3 protein, CDR3 DNA. A D gene is named only where the DNA matches it firmly. Not all rows give a size; the values are once, few, many and, for expanded clones, a class.

D gene: .
V gene: TRBV4-3
clone size: .
J gene: TRBJ2-7
CDR3 protein: CASSQDTRLAGAYEQYF
CDR3 DNA: TGCGCCAGCAGCCAAGATACCAGGCTAGCAGGAGCCTACGAGCAGTACTTC

D gene: .
V gene: TRBV5-1
clone size: .
J gene: TRBJ1-1
CDR3 protein: CASSLAPGTPEAFF
CDR3 DNA: TGCGCCAGCAGCTTGGCCCCCGGGACACCTGAAGCTTTCTTT

D gene: .
V gene: TRBV7-3
clone size: .
J gene: TRBJ2-3
CDR3 protein: CASSLLGARTDTQYF
CDR3 DNA: TGTGCCAGCAGCTTATTGGGGGCCCGCACAGATACGCAGTATTTT

D gene: .
V gene: TRBV7-2
clone size: few
J gene: TRBJ2-5
CDR3 protein: CASSLAPSLETQYF
CDR3 DNA: TGTGCCAGCAGCTTAGCGCCCTCCTTAGAGACCCAGTACTTC

D gene: TRBD2
V gene: TRBV5-4
clone size: .
J gene: TRBJ2-5
CDR3 protein: CASSWRAGVTQETQYF
CDR3 DNA: TGTGCCAGCAGCTGGAGAGCGGGGGTGACACAAGAGACCCAGTACTTC

D gene: .
V gene: TRBV2
clone size: few
J gene: TRBJ2-7
CDR3 protein: CASRGTRDGFQEQYF
CDR3 DNA: TGTGCCAGCAGAGGGACCCGGGACGGGTTTCAGGAGCAGTACTTC

D gene: .
V gene: TRBV20-1
clone size: .
J gene: TRBJ2-7
CDR3 protein: CSAKRRPYEQYF
CDR3 DNA: TGCAGTGCTAAACGCAGACCCTACGAGCAGTACTTC

D gene: .
V gene: TRBV9
clone size: few
J gene: TRBJ1-3
CDR3 protein: CASSVGPGTGNTIYF
CDR3 DNA: TGTGCCAGCAGCGTAGGCCCAGGGACTGGAAACACCATATATTTT

D gene: .
V gene: TRBV5-1
clone size: .
J gene: TRBJ2-3
CDR3 protein: CASSLERGTDTQYF
CDR3 DNA: TGCGCCAGCAGCTTGGAAAGGGGCACAGATACGCAGTATTTT

D gene: TRBD1
V gene: TRBV7-2
clone size: .
J gene: TRBJ1-6
CDR3 protein: CASSSQGQGYNSPLHF
CDR3 DNA: TGTGCCAGCAGCTCCCAGGGACAGGGGTATAATTCACCCCTCCACTTT

D gene: .
V gene: TRBV6-2/TRBV6-3
clone size: few
J gene: TRBJ2-1
CDR3 protein: CASSYGWKGQFF
CDR3 DNA: TGTGCCAGCAGTTACGGCTGGAAAGGGCAGTTCTTC

D gene: TRBD2
V gene: TRBV5-4
clone size: .
J gene: TRBJ2-1
CDR3 protein: CASSFPSGSYNEQFF
CDR3 DNA: TGTGCCAGCAGCTTCCCTAGCGGGAGCTACAATGAGCAGTTCTTC

D gene: .
V gene: TRBV5-1
clone size: many
J gene: TRBJ2-3
CDR3 protein: CASSFTGTDTQYF
CDR3 DNA: TGCGCCAGCAGCTTTACAGGAACAGATACGCAGTATTTT

D gene: .
V gene: TRBV10-3
clone size: .
J gene: TRBJ1-5
CDR3 protein: CAMREGLNQPQHF
CDR3 DNA: TGTGCCATGAGAGAAGGGTTGAATCAGCCCCAGCATTTT

D gene: TRBD1
V gene: TRBV12-3/TRBV12-4
clone size: .
J gene: TRBJ1-1
CDR3 protein: CASSPLGQANTEAFF
CDR3 DNA: TGTGCCAGCAGTCCACTCGGACAGGCGAACACTGAAGCTTTCTTT

D gene: .
V gene: TRBV15
clone size: few
J gene: TRBJ2-6
CDR3 protein: CATSRARGGFVSGANVLTF
CDR3 DNA: TGTGCCACCAGCAGGGCAAGAGGGGGGTTCGTCTCTGGGGCCAACGTCCTGACTTTC

D gene: .
V gene: TRBV5-1
clone size: .
J gene: TRBJ1-1
CDR3 protein: CASSSRTDTEAFF
CDR3 DNA: TGCGCCAGCAGCTCGAGGACAGACACTGAAGCTTTCTTT

D gene: TRBD1
V gene: TRBV7-8
clone size: .
J gene: TRBJ1-6
CDR3 protein: CASSPRQGSSPLHF
CDR3 DNA: TGTGCCAGCAGCCCCCGACAGGGATCCTCACCCCTCCACTTT

D gene: TRBD2
V gene: TRBV4-2
clone size: .
J gene: TRBJ2-7
CDR3 protein: CASSRQTSVVSYEQYF
CDR3 DNA: TGTGCCAGCAGCCGCCAGACTAGCGTAGTGTCCTACGAGCAGTACTTC

D gene: TRBD1
V gene: TRBV5-1
clone size: .
J gene: TRBJ2-1
CDR3 protein: CASSLDGDSSYNEQFF
CDR3 DNA: TGCGCCAGCAGCTTGGACGGGGACAGCTCCTACAATGAGCAGTTCTTC